This entry describes one T cell receptor (beta chain). The CDR3 has 16 residues. The germline gives CDR1 SGHRS, CDR2 YFSETQ. With 0 bases clipped from V and 4 bases from J, the junction kept 6 bases outside the gene matches. The data stem from a study of blood T cell repertoires in COVID-19. As for the study in general: Samples representing acute and convalescent COVID-19 were sourced from the United States, Italy and Spain.

Original processing methods: Amplifying reference gene primers gave estimates of nucleated cell counts. Here immunoSEQ multiplex PCR was the method, and the copy in TCRdb shows in-frame clones only, minus some. The DNA gave D and trimming, while V, J and clone size come from that table. Here the sample spans almost 400,000 clones, around 89% being singletons. Participants' reported clinical history set cohort assignment. This clonotype was obtained from a woman aged 25 to 39 with acute COVID-19. The chain is built from TRBV5-1 and TRBJ2-1; 8 bases agree with TRBD2. Sequenced material: PBMCs or T cells enriched from blood (not recorded which). The CDR3 nucleotides are TGCGCCAGCAGCTTGGGCGCGGGGGGTCTTTACAATGAGCAGTTCTTC. Protein: CASSLGAGGLYNEQFF.